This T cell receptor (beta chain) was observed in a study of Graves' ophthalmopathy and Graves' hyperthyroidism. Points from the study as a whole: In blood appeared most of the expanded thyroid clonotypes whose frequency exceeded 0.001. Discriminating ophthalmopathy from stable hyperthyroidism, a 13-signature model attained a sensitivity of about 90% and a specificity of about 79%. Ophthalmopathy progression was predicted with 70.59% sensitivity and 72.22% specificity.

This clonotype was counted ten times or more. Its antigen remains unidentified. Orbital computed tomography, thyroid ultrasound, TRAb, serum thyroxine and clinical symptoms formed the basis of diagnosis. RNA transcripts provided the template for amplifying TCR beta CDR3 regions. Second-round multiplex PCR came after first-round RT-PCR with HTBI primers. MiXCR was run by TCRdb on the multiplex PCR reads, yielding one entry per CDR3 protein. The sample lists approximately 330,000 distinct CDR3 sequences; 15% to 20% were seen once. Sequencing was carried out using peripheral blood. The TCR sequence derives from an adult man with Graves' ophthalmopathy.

CDR3 sequence reads: CASSKSSQGTSSSSPLHF. CDR3 DNA: TGTGCCAGCAGTAAATCCTCACAGGGGACCAGCTCTTCTTCACCCCTCCACTTT. This chain connects TRBV6-2 or TRBV6-3 to TRBJ1-6, with 7 bases identical to TRBD1. Losses at the gene ends were 5 bases for V and 9 bases for J; bases not matched to a gene: 19. The CDR3 extends over 18 amino acids. Germline-derived CDR1 and CDR2 are MNHEY and SVGEGT.